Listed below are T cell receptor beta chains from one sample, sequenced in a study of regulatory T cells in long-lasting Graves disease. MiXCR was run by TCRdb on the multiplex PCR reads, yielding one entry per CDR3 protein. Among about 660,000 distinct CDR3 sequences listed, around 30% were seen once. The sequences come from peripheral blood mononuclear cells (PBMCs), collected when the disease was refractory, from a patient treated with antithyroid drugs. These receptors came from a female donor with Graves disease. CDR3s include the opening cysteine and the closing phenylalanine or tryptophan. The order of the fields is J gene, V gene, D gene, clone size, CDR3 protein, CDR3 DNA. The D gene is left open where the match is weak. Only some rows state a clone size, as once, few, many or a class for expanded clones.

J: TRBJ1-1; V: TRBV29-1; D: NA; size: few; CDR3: CSVRTQGQGTEAFF; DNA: TGCAGCGTTCGAACCCAGGGCCAGGGCACTGAAGCTTTCTTT
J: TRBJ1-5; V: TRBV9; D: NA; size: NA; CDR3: CASSVGGQRNQPQHF; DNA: TGTGCCAGCAGCGTAGGAGGGCAGCGAAATCAGCCCCAGCATTTT
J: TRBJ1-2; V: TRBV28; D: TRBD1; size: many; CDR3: CASSEPRGRNYGYTF; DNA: TGTGCCAGCTCCGAACCCAGGGGGCGTAACTATGGCTACACCTTC
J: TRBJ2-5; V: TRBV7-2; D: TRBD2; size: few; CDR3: CASSFAIAGAHKQETQYF; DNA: TGTGCCAGCAGCTTTGCTATAGCGGGGGCACATAAACAAGAGACCCAGTACTTC
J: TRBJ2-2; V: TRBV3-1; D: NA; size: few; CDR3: CASSQGHTGELFF; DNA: TGTGCCAGCAGCCAAGGGCATACCGGGGAGCTGTTTTTT
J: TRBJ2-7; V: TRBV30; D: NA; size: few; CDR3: CAWSVVRTYEQYF; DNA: TGTGCCTGGAGTGTGGTTCGGACCTACGAGCAGTACTTC
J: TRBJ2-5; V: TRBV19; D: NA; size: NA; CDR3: CASSIGVAGEVKTQYF; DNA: TGTGCCAGTAGTATAGGCGTCGCAGGGGAAGTCAAGACCCAGTACTTC
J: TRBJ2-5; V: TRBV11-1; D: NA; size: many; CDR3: CASSLGSGIRETQYF; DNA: TGTGCCAGCAGCCTCGGTTCGGGGATTAGGGAGACCCAGTACTTC
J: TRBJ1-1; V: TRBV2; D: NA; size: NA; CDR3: CASLSEAPGEAFF; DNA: TGTGCCAGCCTTTCTGAGGCACCTGGAGAAGCTTTCTTT
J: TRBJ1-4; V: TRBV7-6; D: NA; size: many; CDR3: CASSRGPRNEKLFF; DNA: TGTGCCAGCAGCCGCGGACCGCGAAATGAAAAACTGTTTTTT
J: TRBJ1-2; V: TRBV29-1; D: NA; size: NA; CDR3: CSVEDITVGYGYTF; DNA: TGCAGCGTTGAAGATATCACGGTGGGGTATGGCTACACCTTC
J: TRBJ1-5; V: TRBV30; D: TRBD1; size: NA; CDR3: CAWSRDRGPQPQHF; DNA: TGTGCCTGGAGTAGGGACAGGGGCCCTCAGCCCCAGCATTTT
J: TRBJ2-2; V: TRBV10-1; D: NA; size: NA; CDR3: CASSRGEDTGELFF; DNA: TGCGCCAGCTCGAGGGGGGAGGACACCGGGGAGCTGTTTTTT
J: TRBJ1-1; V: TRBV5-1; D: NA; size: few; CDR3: CASKRPALNTEAFF; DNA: TGCGCCAGCAAACGCCCAGCACTGAACACTGAAGCTTTCTTT
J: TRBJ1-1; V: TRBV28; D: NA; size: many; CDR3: CASSWGDTEAFF; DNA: TGTGCCAGCAGTTGGGGGGATACTGAAGCTTTCTTT
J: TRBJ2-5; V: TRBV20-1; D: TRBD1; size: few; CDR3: CSAIQGDQETQYF; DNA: TGCAGTGCTATCCAGGGGGACCAAGAGACCCAGTACTTC
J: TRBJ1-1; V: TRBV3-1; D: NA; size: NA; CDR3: CASSQEPSGASEAFF; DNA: TGTGCCAGCAGCCAAGAACCGTCGGGGGCCTCTGAAGCTTTCTTT
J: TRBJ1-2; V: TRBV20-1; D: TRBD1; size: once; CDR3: CSAPRTGGIYGYTF; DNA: TGCAGTGCCCCCCGGACAGGGGGCATTTATGGCTACACCTTC
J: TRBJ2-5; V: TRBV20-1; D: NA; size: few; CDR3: CSASFPGGGRETQYF; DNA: TGCAGTGCTAGTTTTCCAGGGGGCGGGAGGGAGACCCAGTACTTC
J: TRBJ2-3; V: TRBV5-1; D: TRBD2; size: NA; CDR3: CASSLEAAGGRRGTQYF; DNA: TGCGCCAGCAGCTTGGAGGCGGCGGGAGGAAGAAGGGGTACGCAGTATTTT
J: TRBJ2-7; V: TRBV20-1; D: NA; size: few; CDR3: CSARGGLDSSYEQYF; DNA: TGCAGTGCTAGGGGGGGCCTGGACAGCTCCTACGAGCAGTACTTC
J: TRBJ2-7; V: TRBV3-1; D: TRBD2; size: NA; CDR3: CASSPTLAGAPHEQYF; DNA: TGTGCCAGCAGCCCTACCCTAGCGGGGGCCCCCCACGAGCAGTACTTC
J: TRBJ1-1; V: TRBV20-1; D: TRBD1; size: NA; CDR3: CSALRVQGVGTEAFF; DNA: TGCAGTGCTCTCCGCGTACAGGGGGTAGGGACTGAAGCTTTCTTT
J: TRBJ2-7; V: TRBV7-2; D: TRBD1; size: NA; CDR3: CASSLVLFWGQGHYEQYF; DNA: TGTGCCAGCAGCTTAGTGTTATTTTGGGGACAGGGTCACTACGAGCAGTACTTC
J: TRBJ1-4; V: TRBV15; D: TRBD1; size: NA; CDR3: CATSRPPGQFNEKLFF; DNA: TGTGCCACCAGCAGACCACCGGGACAGTTCAATGAAAAACTGTTTTTT
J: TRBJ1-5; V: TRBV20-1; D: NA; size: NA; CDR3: CSANRDINQPQHF; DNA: TGCAGTGCTAACAGGGACATCAATCAGCCCCAGCATTTT
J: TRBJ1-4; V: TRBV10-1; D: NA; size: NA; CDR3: CAISMTVNEKLFF; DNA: TGTGCCATCAGTATGACAGTAAATGAAAAACTGTTTTTT